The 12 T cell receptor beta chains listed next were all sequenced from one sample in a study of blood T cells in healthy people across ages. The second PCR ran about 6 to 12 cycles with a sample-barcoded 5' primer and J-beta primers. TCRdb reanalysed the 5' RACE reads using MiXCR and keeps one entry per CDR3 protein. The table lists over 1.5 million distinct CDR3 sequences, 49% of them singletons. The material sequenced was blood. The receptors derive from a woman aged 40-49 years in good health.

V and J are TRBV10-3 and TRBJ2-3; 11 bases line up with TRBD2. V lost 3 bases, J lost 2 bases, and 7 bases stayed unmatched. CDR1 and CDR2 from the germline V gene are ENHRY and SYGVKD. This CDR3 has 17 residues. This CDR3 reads CAISELRTSGSTDTQYF. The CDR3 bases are TGTGCCATCAGTGAATTACGGACTAGCGGGTCCACAGATACGCAGTATTTT.

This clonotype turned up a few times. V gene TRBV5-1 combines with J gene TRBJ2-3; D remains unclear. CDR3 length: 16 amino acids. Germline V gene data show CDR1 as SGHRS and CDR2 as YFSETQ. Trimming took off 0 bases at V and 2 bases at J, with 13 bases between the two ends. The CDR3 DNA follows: TGCGCCAGCAGCTTGGCCGTGGCAGGCCCCACAGATACGCAGTATTTT. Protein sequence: CASSLAVAGPTDTQYF. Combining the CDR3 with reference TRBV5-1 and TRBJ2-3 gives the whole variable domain KAGVTQTPRYLIKTRGQQVTLSCSPISGHRSVSWYQQTPGQGLQFLFEYFSETQRNKGNFPGRFSGRQFSNSRSEMNVSTLELGDSALYLCASSLAVAGPTDTQYFGPGTRLTVL.

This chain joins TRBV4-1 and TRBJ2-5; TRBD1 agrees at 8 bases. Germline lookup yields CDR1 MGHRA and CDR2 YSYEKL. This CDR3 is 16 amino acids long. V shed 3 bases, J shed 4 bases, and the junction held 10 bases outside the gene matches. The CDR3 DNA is TGCGCCAGCAGCCACCTACTACAGGGGGATGGAGAGACCCAGTACTTC. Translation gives CASSHLLQGDGETQYF.

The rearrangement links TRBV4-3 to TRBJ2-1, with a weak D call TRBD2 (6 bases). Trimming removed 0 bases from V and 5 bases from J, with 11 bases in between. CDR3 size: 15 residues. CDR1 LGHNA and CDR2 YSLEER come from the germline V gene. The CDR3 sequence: CASSQEGRRNNEQFF. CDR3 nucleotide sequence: TGCGCCAGCAGCCAAGAGGGGAGGCGGAACAATGAGCAGTTCTTC.

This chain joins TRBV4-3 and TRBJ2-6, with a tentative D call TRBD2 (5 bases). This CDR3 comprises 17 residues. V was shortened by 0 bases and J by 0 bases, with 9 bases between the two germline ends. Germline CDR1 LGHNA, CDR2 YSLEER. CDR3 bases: TGCGCCAGCAGCCAAGAAGGAGGTTACTCTGGGGCCAACGTCCTGACTTTC. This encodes CASSQEGGYSGANVLTF.

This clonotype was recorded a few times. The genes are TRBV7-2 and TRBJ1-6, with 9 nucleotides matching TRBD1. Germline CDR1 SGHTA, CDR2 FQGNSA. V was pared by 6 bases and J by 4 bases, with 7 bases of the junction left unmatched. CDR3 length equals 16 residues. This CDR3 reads CASRIDRGSYNSPLHF. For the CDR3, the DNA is TGTGCCAGCAGGATCGACAGGGGGTCGTATAATTCACCCCTCCACTTT.

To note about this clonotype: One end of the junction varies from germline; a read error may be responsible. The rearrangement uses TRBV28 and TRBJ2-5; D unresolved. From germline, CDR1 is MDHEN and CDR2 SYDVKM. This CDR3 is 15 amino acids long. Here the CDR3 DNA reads TGTGCCAGCAACCAACCTCAGGAGTACCAAGAGACCCGGTACTTC. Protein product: CASNQPQEYQETRYF.

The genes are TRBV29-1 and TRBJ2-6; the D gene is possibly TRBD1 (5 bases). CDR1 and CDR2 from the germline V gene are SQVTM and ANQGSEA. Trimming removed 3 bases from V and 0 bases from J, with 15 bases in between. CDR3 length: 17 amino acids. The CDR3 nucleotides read TGCAGCGTTGACATAGGGCAGGGTGTCTCTGGGGCCAACGTCCTGACTTTC. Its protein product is CSVDIGQGVSGANVLTF.

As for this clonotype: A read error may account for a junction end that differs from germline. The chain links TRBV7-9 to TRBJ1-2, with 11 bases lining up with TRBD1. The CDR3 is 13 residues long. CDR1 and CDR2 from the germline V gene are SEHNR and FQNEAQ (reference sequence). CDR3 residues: CVSSADRGHGYTF. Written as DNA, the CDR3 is TGTGTCAGCAGCGCGGACAGGGGGCATGGCTACACCTTC.

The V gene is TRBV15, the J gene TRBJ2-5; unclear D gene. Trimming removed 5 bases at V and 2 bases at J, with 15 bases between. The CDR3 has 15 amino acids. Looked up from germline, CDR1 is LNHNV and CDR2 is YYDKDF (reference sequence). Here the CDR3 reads CATSEQHPFQETQYF. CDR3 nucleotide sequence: TGTGCCACCAGCGAGCAGCACCCTTTTCAAGAGACCCAGTACTTC. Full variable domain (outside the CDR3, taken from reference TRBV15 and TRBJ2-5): DAMVIQNPRYQVTQFGKPVTLSCSQTLNHNVMYWYQQKSSQAPKLLFHYYDKDFNNEADTPDNFQSRRPNTSFCFLDIRSPGLGDTAMYLCATSEQHPFQETQYFGPGTRLLVL.

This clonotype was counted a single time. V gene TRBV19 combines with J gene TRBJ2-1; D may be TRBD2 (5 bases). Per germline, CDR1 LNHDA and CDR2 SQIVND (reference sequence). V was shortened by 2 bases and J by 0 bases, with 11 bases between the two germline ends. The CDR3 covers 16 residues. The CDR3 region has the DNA TGTGCCAGTAGTATACGATCGGGGAACTCCTACAATGAGCAGTTCTTC. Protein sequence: CASSIRSGNSYNEQFF.

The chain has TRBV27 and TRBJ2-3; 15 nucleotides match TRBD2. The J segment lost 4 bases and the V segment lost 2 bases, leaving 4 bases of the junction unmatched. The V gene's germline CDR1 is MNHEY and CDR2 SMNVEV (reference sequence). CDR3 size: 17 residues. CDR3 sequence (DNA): TGTGCCAGCAGTTTACCGGGACTAGCGGGGGGTTCAGATACGCAGTATTTT. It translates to CASSLPGLAGGSDTQYF.